These 24 T cell receptor beta chains were all obtained from the same sample, sequenced in a study of T-cell memory formation after mild COVID-19 (dated by TCRdb to 2020 to 2023). The protocol used for the library was 5' RACE. Instrument on record: Illumina NovaSeq 6000. TCRdb reworked the public reads: Q25 trimming with fastp, MiXCR clone assembly, productive beta chains retained. Under each unique CDR3 protein, matching rows form one entry showing the most common genes and DNA. Present in this sample are 150,000 to 200,000 distinct CDR3 sequences, about 18% of which were seen just once. Approximately 4% of the sample goes to the ten largest clones. Source material: PBMCs or a T cell subset sorted from them (not recorded which). All receptors derive from a man younger than 35 who had mild COVID-19 (a few samples of this study predate the infection). The sample titles of this study are shuffled in the database, so cell type and time point are left out; the donor was told from shared clones.

The chain uses TRBV13 and TRBJ2-3; D is unresolved. V lost 5 bases and J 4 bases, leaving 13 bases between the germline ends. The germline gives CDR1 PRHDT, CDR2 FYEKMQ (reference sequence). CDR3 length: 14 residues. The CDR3 sequence is CASSMWRFADTQYF. The CDR3 nucleotides are TGTGCCAGCAGCATGTGGCGTTTTGCAGATACGCAGTATTTT. The full variable domain, its missing parts supplied by reference TRBV13 and TRBJ2-3, is AAGVIQSPRHLIKEKRETATLKCYPIPRHDTVYWYQQGPGQDPQFLISFYEKMQSDKGSIPDRFSAQQFSDYHSELNMSSLELGDSALYFCASSMWRFADTQYFGPGTRLTVL.

This clonotype was detected a few times. The chain links TRBV20-1 to TRBJ1-1, with no clear D. The germline V and J ends were trimmed by 2 bases and 2 bases, with 12 bases remaining between them. Per the germline V gene, CDR1 is DFQATT and CDR2 is SNEGSKA (reference sequence). This CDR3 contains 14 residues. The DNA of the CDR3 is TGCAGTGCTAGACTGGCAGGCCCAAACACTGAAGCTTTCTTT. It specifies CSARLAGPNTEAFF.

The gene calls are TRBV10-2 and TRBJ1-5, with D unresolved. V lost 2 bases and J 4 bases, leaving 9 bases between the germline ends. This CDR3 has 14 amino acids. Germline values: CDR1 WSHSY, CDR2 SAAADI. The CDR3 nucleotides read TGCGCCAGCAGTGAGAGTCACCTTAATCAGCCCCAGCATTTT. It translates to CASSESHLNQPQHF.

The genes are TRBV7-2 and TRBJ2-5, with D possibly TRBD2 on 6 matching bases. CDR1 SGHTA and CDR2 FQGNSA come from the germline V gene. Trimming cost V 5 bases and J 5 bases, with 9 bases left between them. The CDR3 is made up of 12 amino acids. The CDR3 DNA reads as TGTGCCAGCAGCATTAGCGGCGAGACCCAGTACTTC. Translated: CASSISGETQYF.

This clonotype showed up just a few times. The chain is built from TRBV5-6 and TRBJ2-3; no firm D call. Germline V gene lookup returns CDR1 SGHDT and CDR2 YYEEEE. The CDR3 has 14 residues. With 1 base removed from V and 3 bases from J, the gap between germline ends came to 9 bases. DNA for the CDR3: TGTGCCAGCAGCTTGATCCAGTCAACAGATACGCAGTATTTT. It translates to CASSLIQSTDTQYF.

The chain employs TRBV18 and TRBJ1-1; TRBD1 agrees at 8 bases. CDR3 length: 17 residues. Germline trimming cut 0 bases from V and 3 bases from J; bases unmatched to any gene: 9. Germline V lookup: CDR1 KGHSH, CDR2 LQKENI. The CDR3 sequence is CASSPPSTGGFYTEAFF. In DNA, the CDR3 is TGTGCCAGCTCACCACCGAGCACAGGGGGTTTCTACACTGAAGCTTTCTTT.

This clonotype has more than one count but fewer than ten. This chain uses TRBV7-3 with TRBJ2-1; 12 bases map to TRBD2. With V trimmed by 5 bases and J by 9 bases, 8 bases remained unmatched. Looked up from germline, CDR1 is SGHTA and CDR2 is FQGTGA. The CDR3 runs 15 residues. The CDR3 DNA sequence: TGTGCCAGCAGCCCCACCCGACTAGCGGGGGCTGAGCAGTTCTTC. It is translated as CASSPTRLAGAEQFF. The complete variable domain, with remaining parts taken from reference TRBV7-3 and TRBJ2-1, reads GAGVSQTPSNKVTEKGKYVELRCDPISGHTALYWYRQSLGQGPEFLIYFQGTGAADDSGLPNDRFFAVRPEGSVSTLKIQRTERGDSAVYLCASSPTRLAGAEQFFGPGTRLTVL.

This chain connects TRBV4-3 to TRBJ2-5; D unresolved. Looked up from germline, CDR1 is LGHNA and CDR2 is YSLEER. CDR3 length: 17 residues. Trimming cost V 0 bases and J 4 bases, with 18 bases left between them. The CDR3 loop reads CASSQERRRSRVETQYF. The CDR3 nucleotides are TGCGCCAGCAGCCAAGAAAGGCGGCGCTCCCGGGTAGAGACCCAGTACTTC.

The table lists this clonotype with a few counts. The V gene is TRBV20-1, the J gene TRBJ2-5; tentative D call: TRBD2 (5 bases). Trimming removed 0 bases from V and 2 bases from J, with 10 bases in between. The CDR3 loop spans 14 amino acids. Germline CDR1 reads DFQATT; CDR2 reads SNEGSKA (reference sequence). The CDR3 coding sequence is TGCAGTGCTAGAGATGAGGGATCTCAAGAGACCCAGTACTTC. It translates to CSARDEGSQETQYF.

V usage is TRBV7-2 and J usage is TRBJ2-5; D uncertain. Trimming pared 5 bases from V and 3 bases from J, leaving 13 bases between. CDR3 size: 14 residues. Germline V gene lookup returns CDR1 SGHTA and CDR2 FQGNSA. The CDR3 here is CASSVGGFEETQYF. The DNA for the CDR3 is TGTGCCAGCAGCGTAGGCGGATTCGAAGAGACCCAGTACTTC.

As DNA, the CDR3 is TGCGCCAGCAGCCCCCTGGGGGTAGCCAAAAACATTCAGTACTTC. Translating it yields CASSPLGVAKNIQYF. This chain joins TRBV4-1 and TRBJ2-4; the D call may be TRBD1 or TRBD2 (5 bases each). Germline V gene sequence: CDR1 MGHRA, CDR2 YSYEKL. Trimming removed 4 bases at V and 0 bases at J, with 10 bases between. The CDR3 consists of 15 residues.

In its sample, this clonotype was seen a few times. V gene TRBV7-2 combines with J gene TRBJ2-1; D might be TRBD2 (6 bases). V gave up 2 bases and J gave up 8 bases, with 7 bases separating them. Germline values: CDR1 SGHTA, CDR2 FQGNSA. This CDR3 spans 12 amino acids. The CDR3 nucleotides are TGTGCCAGCAGCTTAACTAGCTATGAGCAGTTCTTC. This encodes CASSLTSYEQFF.

This clonotype has a handful of counts. The chain joins TRBV7-3 to TRBJ1-5; D perhaps matches TRBD1 (5 bases). V lost 1 base and J 1 base, leaving 8 bases between the germline ends. The CDR3 contains 15 residues. Germline assignment: CDR1 SGHTA and CDR2 FQGTGA. CDR3 in DNA: TGTGCCAGCAGCTTAAGGGGGGGGAGCAATCAGCCCCAGCATTTT. It encodes CASSLRGGSNQPQHF.

In this sample, this clonotype turned up a few times. The chain recombines TRBV4-1 with TRBJ2-5, with 7 bases fitting TRBD1. From germline, CDR1 is MGHRA and CDR2 YSYEKL. V trimming: 2 bases; J trimming: 4 bases; junction bases outside the gene matches: 4. This CDR3 has 14 amino acids. The CDR3 DNA reads as TGCGCCAGCAGCCAACCTCGACAGGGAGAGACCCAGTACTTC. This gives the protein CASSQPRQGETQYF.

This clonotype was seen at least ten times. V usage is TRBV5-1 and J usage is TRBJ2-5; D might be TRBD1 (6 bases). This CDR3 is 15 amino acids long. Germline V gene sequence: CDR1 SGHRS, CDR2 YFSETQ. Trimming pared 3 bases from V and 3 bases from J, leaving 15 bases between. The CDR3 bases are TGCGCCAGCAGCTCCGCGAGGGGGTCCGAAGAGACCCAGTACTTC. This gives the protein CASSSARGSEETQYF.

This clonotype was seen a few times. This rearrangement joins TRBV7-3 to TRBJ2-3; 7 positions agree with TRBD1. The germline V gene has CDR1 SGHTA and CDR2 FQGTGA. With 5 bases clipped from V and 5 bases from J, the junction kept 4 bases outside the gene matches. The CDR3 extends over 13 amino acids. In DNA form, the CDR3 reads TGTGCCAGCAGCCTTCAGGGGGAAGATACGCAGTATTTT. Residues: CASSLQGEDTQYF.

The CDR3 sequence: CASSLEGVEGHEQYF. CDR3 nucleotides: TGCGCCAGCAGCTTGGAGGGGGTAGAGGGCCACGAGCAGTACTTC. The rearrangement uses TRBV5-1 and TRBJ2-7, with D tentatively TRBD1 (6 bases). V dropped 0 bases and J dropped 5 bases, with 15 bases sitting between them. This CDR3 comprises 15 residues. Looked up from germline, CDR1 is SGHRS and CDR2 is YFSETQ.

This clonotype has just a few counts. The chain joins TRBV6-6 to TRBJ1-2; D call uncertain. V was shortened by 6 bases and J by 0 bases, with 23 bases between the two germline ends. Per the germline V gene, CDR1 is MNHNY and CDR2 is SVGAGI (reference sequence). The CDR3 has 18 amino acids. The CDR3 sequence is CASSSSGVRPQANYGYTF. The CDR3 coding sequence is TGTGCCAGCAGCTCCTCTGGGGTTCGACCACAAGCTAACTATGGCTACACCTTC.

At least ten counts were recorded for this clonotype. The V call is TRBV6-5, the J call TRBJ2-5; TRBD2 aligns across 8 bases. Germline V CDR1 and CDR2: MNHEY, SVGAGI. Trimming at V came to 5 bases and at J to 3 bases, leaving 5 bases not matched to a gene. CDR3 size: 14 residues. Here the CDR3 DNA reads TGTGCCAGCAGTCCTGCGGGGGGCAAAGAGACCCAGTACTTC. This gives the protein CASSPAGGKETQYF.

The CDR3 loop is CSALDIGRQYV. In DNA form, the CDR3 reads TGCAGTGCCCTGGACATCGGACGGCAGTACGTC. V is TRBV20-1 and J is TRBJ2-7, with D possibly matching TRBD1 (5 bases). The CDR3 sequence is 11 residues long. Germline values: CDR1 DFQATT, CDR2 SNEGSKA (reference sequence). V was trimmed by 6 bases and J by 9 bases, leaving 15 bases between them.

The CDR3 DNA follows: TGCAGTGCTAGAGATCCCCAGGACAGGAACACTGAAGCTTTCTTT. This gives the protein CSARDPQDRNTEAFF. The chain has TRBV20-1 and TRBJ1-1; maybe TRBD1 (6 bases). Germline V lookup: CDR1 DFQATT, CDR2 SNEGSKA (reference sequence). CDR3 size: 15 residues. Trimming pared 0 bases from V and 1 base from J, leaving 12 bases between.

The V and J genes are TRBV6-2 or TRBV6-3 and TRBJ2-7; D is unclear. V was shortened by 9 bases and J by 4 bases, with 13 bases between the two germline ends. The CDR3 length is 12 residues. Germline CDR1 MNHEY, CDR2 SVGEGT. This chain's CDR3 is CARSGWEYEQYV. The CDR3 nucleotides are TGTGCCAGATCCGGGTGGGAATACGAGCAGTACGTC.

This clonotype was counted between two and nine times. This CDR3 reads CSVEARGRNTEAFF. CDR3 in DNA: TGCAGCGTTGAAGCCAGGGGCCGGAACACTGAAGCTTTCTTT. The gene calls are TRBV29-1 and TRBJ1-1; D possibly corresponds to TRBD1 (6 bases). The CDR3 has 14 amino acids. Germline CDR1 is SQVTM and CDR2 is ANQGSEA. V dropped 1 base and J dropped 1 base, with 10 bases sitting between them.

The gene calls are TRBV11-2 and TRBJ2-1; TRBD2 aligns across 8 bases. The CDR3 covers 16 residues. J lost 6 bases, V lost 1 base, and 8 bases had no gene match. Germline assignment: CDR1 SGHAT and CDR2 FQNNGV. CDR3 in DNA: TGTGCCAGCAGCTTAGTAAGCAGGCGGGGGGTCAATGAGCAGTTCTTC. This gives the protein CASSLVSRRGVNEQFF.